This T cell receptor beta chain is from a study of blood T cell repertoires in COVID-19. Looking at the study overall: Acute and convalescent COVID-19 specimens originated in the United States, Italy and Spain.

How the authors handled the data: Cell counts per sample came from amplifying reference gene primers. Assay used: immunoSEQ multiplex PCR; TCRdb lists only in-frame clones, some missing. The V and J calls and the clone size are those of that table, but D and trimming were determined from the DNA. Here the sample spans about 150,000 clones, around 85% being singletons. Germline V CDR1 and CDR2: MNHNY, SVGAGI (reference sequence). The CDR3 is 16 amino acids. V trimming: 6 bases; J trimming: 6 bases; junction bases outside the gene matches: 10. The material sequenced was peripheral blood. The genes are TRBV6-6 and TRBJ2-2, with 10 positions matching TRBD1. This sequence originates from a woman in her seventies with acute or convalescent COVID-19. The CDR3: CASRSGTGARAGELFF. The CDR3, as DNA: TGTGCCAGCAGGTCCGGGACAGGGGCAAGAGCCGGGGAGCTGTTTTTT.